This entry lists 20 T cell receptor beta chains sequenced from one sample in a study of Ad26.COV2.S vaccination and SARS-CoV-2 variants. Generated by immunoSEQ multiplex PCR, the TCRdb table keeps only in-frame clones and is missing some. The sample contains some 340,000 clones, 85% of which appear only once. Treatment noted: roughly 19 received Ad26.COV2.S at low or high dose, single or two shots; roughly 5 received placebo; per-sample allocation not given. The samples date from day 63 after the first vaccine or placebo injection. The sequences come from peripheral blood, collected in a trial of Ad26.COV2.S vaccine versus placebo. The receptors shown here come from a person aged 18 to 65 who received the Ad26.COV2.S COVID-19 vaccine or a placebo.

On this clone: Other DNA sequences from this sample encode an identical CDR3 as well. The chain couples TRBV5-1 to TRBJ2-3; TRBD1 aligns across 7 bases. With V trimmed by 0 bases and J by 3 bases, 7 bases remained unmatched. Looked up from germline, CDR1 is SGHRS and CDR2 is YFSETQ. The CDR3 loop spans 16 amino acids. CDR3 amino acids: CASSLGGGARTDTQYF. Here the CDR3 DNA reads TGCGCCAGCAGCTTGGGAGGGGGCGCGAGGACAGATACGCAGTATTTT.

The V gene is TRBV3-1 (or the pseudogene TRBV3-2), the J gene TRBJ1-4, with a possible D match to TRBD1 (6 bases). V lost 4 bases, J lost 0 bases, and 15 bases lay in between. From germline, CDR1 is LGHDT and CDR2 YNNKEL (reference sequence). CDR3 length: 17 amino acids. CDR3 bases: TGTGCCAGCAGCCGCAGCGGGGGGCCCTCAACTAATGAAAAACTGTTTTTT. This sequence encodes CASSRSGGPSTNEKLFF.

The chain carries TRBV4-1 and TRBJ2-5; no firm D call. From germline, CDR1 is MGHRA and CDR2 YSYEKL. The germline V and J ends were trimmed by 0 bases and 7 bases, with 9 bases remaining between them. CDR3 size: 13 residues. This chain's CDR3 is CASSQEFSWTQYF. CDR3 bases: TGCGCCAGCAGCCAAGAGTTTAGTTGGACCCAGTACTTC.

J is TRBJ1-1 and V is TRBV9; maybe TRBD1 (6 bases). The germline gives CDR1 SGDLS, CDR2 YYNGEE. This CDR3 has 14 residues. The V and J ends lost 4 bases and 6 bases respectively, with 16 bases between them. Here the CDR3 reads CASSPRREGAEAFF. CDR3 coding DNA: TGTGCCAGCAGCCCAAGGAGGGAGGGGGCTGAAGCTTTCTTT. The full variable domain, its missing parts supplied by reference TRBV9 and TRBJ1-1, is DSGVTQTPKHLITATGQRVTLRCSPRSGDLSVYWYQQSLDQGLQFLIQYYNGEERAKGNILERFSAQQFPDLHSELNLSSLELGDSALYFCASSPRREGAEAFFGQGTRLTVV.

This CDR3 is CASSDPGLREAFF. CDR3 nucleotide sequence: TGCGCCAGCAGTGATCCGGGGCTTCGAGAAGCTTTCTTT. The chain recombines TRBV10-2 with TRBJ1-1, with D maybe TRBD1 (5 bases). The CDR3 totals 13 residues. Trimming took off 3 bases at V and 8 bases at J, with 13 bases between the two ends. Looked up from germline, CDR1 is WSHSY and CDR2 is SAAADI.

This clone was observed a handful of times. This chain uses TRBV18 with TRBJ1-2; 8 bases map to TRBD1. J lost 7 bases, V lost 4 bases, and 8 bases had no gene match. Germline values: CDR1 KGHSH, CDR2 LQKENI. This CDR3 comprises 14 residues. The CDR3 region is CASSRSTGDGGYTF. CDR3 sequence (DNA): TGTGCCAGCTCACGATCGACAGGGGATGGTGGCTACACCTTC.

V usage is TRBV13 and J usage is TRBJ2-7; TRBD2 is a possible D gene (6 bases). The CDR3 length is 14 residues. V was shortened by 4 bases and J by 0 bases, with 10 bases between the two germline ends. Germline V gene lookup returns CDR1 PRHDT and CDR2 FYEKMQ (reference sequence). The CDR3 sequence: CASSSREISYEQYF. CDR3 sequence (DNA): TGTGCCAGCAGCTCCCGGGAGATCTCCTACGAGCAGTACTTC.

As to this clone: This same CDR3 is encoded by further DNA sequences in the sample. The chain carries TRBV10-3 and TRBJ1-5; no clear D. The V gene lost 3 bases and the J gene lost 6 bases, with 6 bases spanning the gap. CDR3 length: 12 amino acids. Looked up from germline, CDR1 is ENHRY and CDR2 is SYGVKD. The CDR3 sequence is CAISEGGQPQHF. The CDR3 DNA reads TGTGCCATCAGTGAAGGTGGTCAGCCCCAGCATTTT.

The V call is TRBV4-2, the J call TRBJ2-7, with 12 positions matching TRBD1. V trimming: 3 bases; J trimming: 2 bases; junction bases outside the gene matches: 2. The germline V gene encodes CDR1 LGHNA and CDR2 YNFKEQ. This CDR3 spans 15 amino acids. In nucleotides, the CDR3 is TGTGCCAGCAGCCAGGGGACAGGGGGCGCCTACGAGCAGTACTTC. Protein: CASSQGTGGAYEQYF.

This sequence joins TRBV28 and TRBJ2-1, with 9 bases matching TRBD1. The germline CDR1 and CDR2 sequences are MDHEN and SYDVKM. The junction had 8 bases not matched to a gene; V was cut back by 6 bases and J by 5 bases. This CDR3 region has 15 residues. DNA of the CDR3: TGTGCCAGCAGCCCTGGACAGGGGTCGGACAATGAGCAGTTCTTC. It yields the protein CASSPGQGSDNEQFF.

The chain joins TRBV27 to TRBJ2-3, with 7 bases aligning to TRBD1. Germline V gives CDR1 MNHEY, CDR2 SMNVEV (reference sequence). Germline trimming cut 5 bases from V and 4 bases from J; bases unmatched to any gene: 6. The CDR3 is 14 amino acids. DNA of the CDR3: TGTGCCAGCAGTGTGGGGACAGAGCCAGATACGCAGTATTTT. Translation: CASSVGTEPDTQYF.

The genes are TRBV18 and TRBJ1-3, with 7 bases identical to TRBD1. The V gene end was trimmed by 5 bases and the J gene end by 4 bases; junction bases not matched to a gene: 5. The CDR3 length is 14 residues. Germline CDR1 is KGHSH and CDR2 is LQKENI. This CDR3 reads CASSTTGDGNTIYF. DNA for the CDR3: TGTGCCAGCTCAACCACAGGGGACGGAAACACCATATATTTT.

This rearrangement joins TRBV6-1 to TRBJ2-5, with D unresolved. The CDR3 spans 17 residues. Germline V gives CDR1 MNHNS, CDR2 SASEGT. The ends were cut back, 0 bases at V and 2 bases at J, with 16 bases in the middle. CDR3 coding DNA: TGTGCCAGCAGTGAAGCGGCGGCCCTCGGACCGCAAGAGACCCAGTACTTC. This codes for CASSEAAALGPQETQYF.

The chain combines TRBV28 with TRBJ2-5, with D uncertain. Germline CDR1 is MDHEN and CDR2 is SYDVKM. The CDR3 runs to 11 residues. Trimming cost V 3 bases and J 7 bases, with 6 bases left between them. CDR3 in DNA: TGTGCCAGCAGTTTTTGGGGGACCCAGTACTTC. This codes for CASSFWGTQYF.

CDR3 nucleotide sequence: TGCAGCGTTGAAGTTGTGTCAGGGTGGAGCTCCTACGAGCAGTACTTC. Translating it yields CSVEVVSGWSSYEQYF. V usage is TRBV29-1 and J usage is TRBJ2-7, with D possibly matching TRBD1 (5 bases). The CDR3 has 16 residues. The germline V gene has CDR1 SQVTM and CDR2 ANQGSEA. V gave up 1 base and J gave up 0 bases, with 16 bases separating them.

This clone has a single count. This CDR3 is also generated by other DNA sequences in the sample. The chain links TRBV5-6 to TRBJ2-1, with 8 nucleotides matching TRBD1. CDR3 length: 15 amino acids. The junction had 3 bases not matched to a gene; V was cut back by 1 base and J by 3 bases. Germline values: CDR1 SGHDT, CDR2 YYEEEE. The CDR3 reads CASSLRGQGYNEQFF. The CDR3 coding sequence is TGTGCCAGCAGCTTGAGAGGACAGGGCTACAATGAGCAGTTCTTC.

This chain joins TRBV5-1 and TRBJ1-2; 8 bases line up with TRBD1. V trimming: 4 bases; J trimming: 4 bases; junction bases outside the gene matches: 12. CDR1 is SGHRS and CDR2 is YFSETQ in the germline V gene. The CDR3 is 16 residues long. The CDR3 bases are TGCGCCAGCAGCCCGGGGCAGGGGGCAATGGGCTATGGCTACACCTTC. This gives the protein CASSPGQGAMGYGYTF.

This chain connects TRBV24-1 to TRBJ1-1; D call uncertain. This CDR3 has 13 residues. Trimming left V 7 bases short and J 3 bases short, with 11 bases between. Germline V gene sequence: CDR1 KGHDR, CDR2 SFDVKD. The CDR3 here is CATRISGDTEAFF. The DNA for the CDR3 is TGTGCCACCAGGATATCCGGTGACACTGAAGCTTTCTTT.

The CDR3 here is CASSRDLGGGGEQYF. The CDR3 DNA reads TGTGCCAGCAGCCGGGACCTAGGGGGGGGCGGCGAGCAGTACTTC. The rearrangement links TRBV5-5 to TRBJ2-7, with D tentatively TRBD2 (7 bases). Germline CDR1 SGHKS, CDR2 YYEKEE (reference sequence). Trimming stripped 4 bases from V and 6 bases from J, with 20 bases between. This CDR3 is built from 15 residues.

J is TRBJ2-7 and V is TRBV4-1; D gene ambiguous. Trimming left V 0 bases short and J 3 bases short, with 12 bases between. Germline V gene data show CDR1 as MGHRA and CDR2 as YSYEKL. This CDR3 is 15 amino acids long. CDR3 loop: CASSQDSLLIYEQYF. The CDR3 region has the DNA TGCGCCAGCAGCCAAGATAGCTTACTGATCTACGAGCAGTACTTC.